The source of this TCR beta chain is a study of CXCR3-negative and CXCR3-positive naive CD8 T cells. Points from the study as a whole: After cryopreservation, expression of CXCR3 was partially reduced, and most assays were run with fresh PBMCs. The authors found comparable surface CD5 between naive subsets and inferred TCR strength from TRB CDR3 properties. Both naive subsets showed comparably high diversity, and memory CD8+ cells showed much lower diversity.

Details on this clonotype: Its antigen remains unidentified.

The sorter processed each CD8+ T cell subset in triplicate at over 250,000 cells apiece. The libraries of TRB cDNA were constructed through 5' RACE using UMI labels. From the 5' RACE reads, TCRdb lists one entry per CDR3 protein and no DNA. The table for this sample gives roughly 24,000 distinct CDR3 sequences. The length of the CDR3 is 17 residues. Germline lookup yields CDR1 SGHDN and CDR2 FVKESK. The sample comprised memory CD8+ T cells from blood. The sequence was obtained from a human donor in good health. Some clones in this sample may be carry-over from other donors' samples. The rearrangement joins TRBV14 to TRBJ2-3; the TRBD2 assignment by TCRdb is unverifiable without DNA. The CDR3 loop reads CASSQDRLAGRADTQYF.